Listed below are T cell receptor beta chains from one sample, sequenced in a study of molecular identifiers for immune sequencing clone quantification. Via MiXCR, TCRdb re-called the PCR reads, giving one row per CDR3 protein. The profile shows some 680,000 distinct CDR3 sequences, roughly 27% of them singletons. The sequenced sample consisted of naive CD8+ T cells from blood, with Jurkat cell RNA spiked in. These receptors were collected from a human donor in good health. Some libraries in this study had Jurkat cell RNA spiked in. CDR3s include the opening cysteine and the closing phenylalanine or tryptophan. D genes are given only for firm matches. The size entry is marked missing in some rows and otherwise reads once, few, many or a size class.

>TRBD1|many|TRBJ1-5|TRBV12-5
TGTGCTAGTGGTTCGACAGGGTTCAATCAGCCCCAGCATTTT
CASGSTGFNQPQHF
>-|many|TRBJ2-7|TRBV5-1
TGCGCCAGCAGCTTGGCCGGACTGCCTACCTACGAGCAGTACTTC
CASSLAGLPTYEQYF
>-|few|TRBJ2-5|TRBV7-9
TGTGCCAGCAGCTTAGTCCCGGGGCAGCAAATCCAAGAGACCCAGTACTTC
CASSLVPGQQIQETQYF
>-|many|TRBJ2-6|TRBV5-4
TGTGCCAGCAGCCCGGGACACCTCTCTGGGGCCAACGTCCTGACTTTC
CASSPGHLSGANVLTF
>-|-|TRBJ2-7|TRBV2
TGTGCCTGCAGTGATGTCGAGCAGTACTTC
CACSDVEQYF
>-|many|TRBJ2-3|TRBV5-1
TGTGCCAGCAGCTTAGGCGGGCTAGCTGGAGATACGCAGTATTTT
CASSLGGLAGDTQYF
>TRBD1|few|TRBJ1-5|TRBV30
TGTGCCTGGAGTGCCCGACAGGGAGAACAGCCCCAGCATTTT
CAWSARQGEQPQHF
>-|few|TRBJ1-2|TRBV7-9
TGTGCCAGCAGCGTTTCTGGGGGTGACTATGGCTACACCTTC
CASSVSGGDYGYTF
>-|-|TRBJ2-7|TRBV19
TGTGCCAGTAGTACCGACCCTCGGTCGGCCTACGAGCAGTACTTC
CASSTDPRSAYEQYF
>TRBD1|-|TRBJ2-1|TRBV25-1
TGTGCCAGCGGTGATGACAGGGGTACGGACAATGAGCAGTTCTTC
CASGDDRGTDNEQFF
>TRBD1|few|TRBJ2-5|TRBV7-6
TGTGCCAGCAGCTATAACAGGGGGCTGGAGACCCAGTACTTC
CASSYNRGLETQYF
>-|many|TRBJ1-1|TRBV10-3
TGTGCCATCAGTCGTGCGGCCAACACTGAAGCTTTCTTT
CAISRAANTEAFF
>-|few|TRBJ2-1|TRBV7-3
TGTGCCAGCAGCTTCGGAATGGGAGGTAATGAGCAGTTCTTC
CASSFGMGGNEQFF
>-|few|TRBJ2-7|TRBV7-6
TGTGCCAGCAGCTTAGAGGGGGGGCCGCTCCCGTCCTACGAGCAGTACTTC
CASSLEGGPLPSYEQYF
>-|many|TRBJ1-3|TRBV14
TGTGCCAGCAGCCAAGCAGATTGGTACAGGGTCCACTCTGGAAACACCATATATTTT
CASSQADWYRVHSGNTIYF